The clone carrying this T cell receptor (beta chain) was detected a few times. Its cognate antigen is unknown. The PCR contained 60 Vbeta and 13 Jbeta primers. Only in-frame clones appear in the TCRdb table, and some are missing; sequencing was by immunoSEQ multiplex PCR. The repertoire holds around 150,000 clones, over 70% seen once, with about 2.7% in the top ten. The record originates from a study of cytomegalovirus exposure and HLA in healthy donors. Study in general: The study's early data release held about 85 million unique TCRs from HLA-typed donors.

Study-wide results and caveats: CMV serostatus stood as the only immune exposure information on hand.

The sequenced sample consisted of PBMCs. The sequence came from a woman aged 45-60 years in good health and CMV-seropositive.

This CDR3 reads CASSESHRENEQYF. The CDR3 region has the DNA TGTGCCAGCAGTGAATCCCACAGGGAGAACGAGCAGTACTTC. The rearrangement uses TRBV6-1 and TRBJ2-5; TRBD1 is a possible D gene (6 bases). The assigned J gene may be wrong: the sequence end matches TRBJ2-7 better. This CDR3 is built from 14 residues. Germline V gene lookup returns CDR1 MNHNS and CDR2 SASEGT.